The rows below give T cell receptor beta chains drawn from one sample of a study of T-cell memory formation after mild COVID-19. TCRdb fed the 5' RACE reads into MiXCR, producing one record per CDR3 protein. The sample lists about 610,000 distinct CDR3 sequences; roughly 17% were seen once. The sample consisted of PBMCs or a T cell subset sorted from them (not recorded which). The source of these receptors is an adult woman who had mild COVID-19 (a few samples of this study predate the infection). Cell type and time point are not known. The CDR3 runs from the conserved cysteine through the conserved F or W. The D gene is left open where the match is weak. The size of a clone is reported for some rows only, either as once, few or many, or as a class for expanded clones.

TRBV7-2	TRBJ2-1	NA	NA	TGTGCCAGCAGCTTAGCTCCGGGGCAGGGCTACAATGAGCAGTTCTTC	CASSLAPGQGYNEQFF
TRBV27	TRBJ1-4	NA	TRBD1	TGTGCCAGCAGTTACGGACAGGGTGGCGAAAAACTGTTTTTT	CASSYGQGGEKLFF
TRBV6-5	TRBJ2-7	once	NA	TGTGCCAGCAGTTACTCGACAGGTAGCTCCTACGAGCAGTACTTC	CASSYSTGSSYEQYF
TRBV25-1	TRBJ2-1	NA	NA	TGTGCCAGCAGTGAGATAGGCCATGAGCAGTTCTTC	CASSEIGHEQFF
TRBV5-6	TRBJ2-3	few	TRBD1	TGTGCCAGCAGCTTATTTGACAGGGGGCACTCCGATACGCAGTATTTT	CASSLFDRGHSDTQYF
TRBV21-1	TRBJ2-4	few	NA	TGTGCCAGCAGCATTTTTCCGGGGAGCTCGAGGAACATTCAGTACTTC	CASSIFPGSSRNIQYF
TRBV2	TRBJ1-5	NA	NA	TGTGCCAGCAGGTCCACGTACCACAACAATCAGCCCCAGCATTTT	CASRSTYHNNQPQHF
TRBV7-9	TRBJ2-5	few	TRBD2	TGTGCCAGCAGCCTGGGTCTAGCGGAGATTAAAGAGACCCAGTACTTC	CASSLGLAEIKETQYF
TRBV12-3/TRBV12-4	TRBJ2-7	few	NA	TGTGCCAGCAGTTTCACCCCGGGCTACGAGCAGTACTTC	CASSFTPGYEQYF
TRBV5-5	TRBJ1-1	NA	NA	TGTGCCAGCAGCTTGGTTTCAGGGGAGGGCACTGAAGCTTTCTTT	CASSLVSGEGTEAFF
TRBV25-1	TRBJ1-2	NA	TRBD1	TGTGCCAGCAGTGCCCCTGGGAGACAGGGGCAAGGCTATGGCTACACCTTC	CASSAPGRQGQGYGYTF
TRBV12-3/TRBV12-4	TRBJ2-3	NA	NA	TGTGCCAGCAGTTTCTCGGGGGATCCCACAGATACGCAGTATTTT	CASSFSGDPTDTQYF
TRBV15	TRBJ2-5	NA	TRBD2	TGTGCCACCAGCAGAGAGGCTAGCGGGAGCGTTGAGACCCAGTACTTC	CATSREASGSVETQYF
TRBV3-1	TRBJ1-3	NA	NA	TGTGCCAGCAGCCAAGACATCTATGGAAACACCATATATTTT	CASSQDIYGNTIYF
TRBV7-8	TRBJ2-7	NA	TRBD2	TGTGCCAGCAGCTTAGATGTTTTTTCGGGGGGCTACGAGCAGTACTTC	CASSLDVFSGGYEQYF
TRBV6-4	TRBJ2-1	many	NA	TGTGCCAGCAGTGAGGCAGACCCTCCTGGCAATGAGCAGTTCTTC	CASSEADPPGNEQFF
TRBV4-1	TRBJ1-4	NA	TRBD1	TGCGCCAGCAGCCACGACAGGGAAGGGGACGAAAAACTGTTTTTT	CASSHDREGDEKLFF
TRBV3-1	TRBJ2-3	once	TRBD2	TGTGCCAGCAGCCATGGAGCGGGAGGGGGCACAGATACGCAGTATTTT	CASSHGAGGGTDTQYF
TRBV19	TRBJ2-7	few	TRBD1	TGTGCCAGTAGTATCCCGGGCCAGGGGGCCTACGAGCAGTACTTC	CASSIPGQGAYEQYF
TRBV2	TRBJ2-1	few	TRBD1	TGTGCCAGGGTTCTAGGGGGCACTGGCAATGAGCAGTTCTTC	CARVLGGTGNEQFF
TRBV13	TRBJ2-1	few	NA	TGTGCCAGCAGCCCAGGTCTCGCGAACGGTGAGCAGTTCTTC	CASSPGLANGEQFF
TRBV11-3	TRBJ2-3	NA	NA	TGTGCCAGCAGCCCCTGGGGATTCGCAGATACGCAGTATTTT	CASSPWGFADTQYF
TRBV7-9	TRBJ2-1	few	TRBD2	TGTGCCAGCCGGACTGCTTGGGGCGGGGGGCCCAGCTCCTACAATGAGCAGTTCTTC	CASRTAWGGGPSSYNEQFF
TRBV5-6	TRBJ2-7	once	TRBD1	TGTGCCAGCAGCGACCGGAGCAGGGGGCTTTCCTACGAGCAGTACTTC	CASSDRSRGLSYEQYF
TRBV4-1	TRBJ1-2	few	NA	TGCGCCAGCAGCCAAGGGGCAGGGGTTAACTATGGCTACACCTTC	CASSQGAGVNYGYTF
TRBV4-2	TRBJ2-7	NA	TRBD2	TGTGCCAGCAGCCAAGAGTGGGGGGGGGCCTACGAGCAGTACTTC	CASSQEWGGAYEQYF
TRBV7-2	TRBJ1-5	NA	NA	TGTGCCAGCAGCTTACAACCCAATCAGCCCCAGCATTTT	CASSLQPNQPQHF
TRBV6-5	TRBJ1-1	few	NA	TGTGCCAGCATCGCCCCGGGGGGGAACACTGAAGCTTTCTTT	CASIAPGGNTEAFF
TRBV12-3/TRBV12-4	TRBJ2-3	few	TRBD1	TGTGCCAGCAGTTCCCAGGGGGCTGTATTAGCTGATACGCAGTATTTT	CASSSQGAVLADTQYF
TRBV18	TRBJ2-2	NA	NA	TGTGCCAGCTCACCCCGGTCCCGGGACACCGGGGAGCTGTTTTTT	CASSPRSRDTGELFF
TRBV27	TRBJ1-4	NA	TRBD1	TGTGCCAGCGGTTACAGGGGGGGGAGTGAAAAACTGTTTTTT	CASGYRGGSEKLFF
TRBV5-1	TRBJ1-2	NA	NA	TGCGCCAGCAGCTTGGTCCCGTTATTGTCCTATGGCTACACCTTC	CASSLVPLLSYGYTF
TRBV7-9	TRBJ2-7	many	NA	TGTGCCAGCAGCTTTTTTCCGGCCAGCTCCTACGAGCAGTACTTC	CASSFFPASSYEQYF
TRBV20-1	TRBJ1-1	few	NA	TGCAGTGCTATGCTGGGGCAACAGGGTGTCGTCGGTGTCACTGAAGCTTTCTTT	CSAMLGQQGVVGVTEAFF
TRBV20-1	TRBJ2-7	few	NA	TGCAGTGCACGGCCTAGCGCGTTCCCCGAGCAGTACTTC	CSARPSAFPEQYF
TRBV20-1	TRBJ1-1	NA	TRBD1	TGCAGTGCTAGAGTGCAACAGGGGCACCGTAAAGCTTTCTTT	CSARVQQGHRKAFF
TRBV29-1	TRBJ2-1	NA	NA	TGCAGCGTCCTGAGGGGGAGTGATGAGCAGTTCTTC	CSVLRGSDEQFF
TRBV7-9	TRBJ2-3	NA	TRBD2	TGTGCCAGCAGCTTAGAGATCGGATGGCTAGCGGGGGATAGCACAGATACGCAGTATTTT	CASSLEIGWLAGDSTDTQYF
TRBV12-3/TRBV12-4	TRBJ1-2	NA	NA	TGTGCCAGCAGTGATCCATTGAACTATGGCTACACCTTC	CASSDPLNYGYTF
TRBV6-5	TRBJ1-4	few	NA	TGTGCCAGCAGTGCCCGAGGTTCAACTAATGAAAAACTGTTTTTT	CASSARGSTNEKLFF
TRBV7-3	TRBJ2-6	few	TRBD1	TGTGCCAGCAGCTCCAACAGGGGAGTGGCTGGGGCCAACGTCCTGACTTTC	CASSSNRGVAGANVLTF
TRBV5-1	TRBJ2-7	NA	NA	TGCGCCAGCAGCTTGGTGGGGGGGCCCTCAATCTACGAGCAGTACTTC	CASSLVGGPSIYEQYF
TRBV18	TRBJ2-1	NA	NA	TGTGCCAGCTCACCACCTTCCACGCGCTCCTCCTACAATGAGCAGTTCTTC	CASSPPSTRSSYNEQFF
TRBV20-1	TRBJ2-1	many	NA	TGCAGTGCTAGACCTGGACAGAGCTCCTACAATGAGCAGTTCTTC	CSARPGQSSYNEQFF
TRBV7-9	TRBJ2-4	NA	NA	TGTGCCAGCAGCTTACTCGGGGACGCCTACTTC	CASSLLGDAYF
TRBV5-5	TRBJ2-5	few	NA	TGTGCCAGCAGCTCAGTGGGCGCACTAGGAGGGCAAGAGACCCAGTACTTC	CASSSVGALGGQETQYF
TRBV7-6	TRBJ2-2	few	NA	TGTGCCAGCAGCTCACAGGGCGGGGAGCTGTTTTTT	CASSSQGGELFF
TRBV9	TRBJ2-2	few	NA	TGTGCCAGCAGATCCCCGGGCACCGGGGAGCTGTTTTTT	CASRSPGTGELFF
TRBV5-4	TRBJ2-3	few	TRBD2	TGTGCCAGCAGCTTCCCCCAAGCGGGAGCAGGGACAGATACGCAGTATTTT	CASSFPQAGAGTDTQYF
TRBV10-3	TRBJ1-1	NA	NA	TGTGCCACCGAGGGGGTTAACGCTGAAGCTTTCTTT	CATEGVNAEAFF
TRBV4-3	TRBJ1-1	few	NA	TGCGCCAGCAGCCCTACCGGGACTTACACTGAAGCTTTCTTT	CASSPTGTYTEAFF
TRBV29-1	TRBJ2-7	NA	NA	TGCAGCGTTGGAGTAGGGAACGAGCAGTACTTC	CSVGVGNEQYF
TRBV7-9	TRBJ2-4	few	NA	TGTGCCAGCAGCTCAGTAAACGGGGCACTCTTCTTC	CASSSVNGALFF
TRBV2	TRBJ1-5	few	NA	TGTGCCAGCAGTGCCGGCCGGGCGCCCCAGCATTTT	CASSAGRAPQHF
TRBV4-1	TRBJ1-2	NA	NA	TGCGCCAGCAGCCAAGGTCGGGAGGCCTATGGCTACACCTTC	CASSQGREAYGYTF
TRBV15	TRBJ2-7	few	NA	TGTGCCACCAGCAGAGACTACTCTGACTCCTACGAGCAGTACTTC	CATSRDYSDSYEQYF
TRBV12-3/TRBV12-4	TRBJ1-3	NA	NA	TGTGCCAGCAGTTTCGGGCAGGGCTCTGGAAACACCATATATTTT	CASSFGQGSGNTIYF
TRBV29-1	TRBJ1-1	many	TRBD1	TGCAGCGTCTTAGGACAGGGAAACACTGAAGCTTTCTTT	CSVLGQGNTEAFF
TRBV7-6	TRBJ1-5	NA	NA	TGTGCCAGCAGCTTAGATACAGGAATTAATCAGCCCCAGCATTTT	CASSLDTGINQPQHF
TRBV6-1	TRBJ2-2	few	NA	TGTGCCAGCAGTCTTTTAAGGCCCGCGAACACCGGGGAGCTGTTTTTT	CASSLLRPANTGELFF